Below, 29 T cell receptor beta chains from the same sample are listed, as sequenced in a study of cytomegalovirus exposure and HLA in healthy donors. The PCR ran on 60 Vbeta and 13 Jbeta primers. This table comes from immunoSEQ multiplex PCR, and its TCRdb copy is limited to in-frame clones, with some not included. The sample lists approximately 140,000 clones, approximately 80% occurring once. Specimen: PBMCs. The receptors here all came from a young man in good health and CMV-seronegative.

This clone was recorded a few times. V gene TRBV6-5 combines with J gene TRBJ2-2; TRBD1 agrees at 10 bases. Germline-derived CDR1 and CDR2 are MNHEY and SVGAGI. This CDR3 comprises 14 residues. The V and J ends lost 5 bases and 3 bases, in that order; junction bases with no gene match: 0. The CDR3 DNA reads TGTGCCAGCAGTGGGACAGGGGACACCGGGGAGCTGTTTTTT. Translation gives CASSGTGDTGELFF.

This clone has a handful of counts. The chain is built from TRBV6-4 and TRBJ2-3; 12 positions match TRBD2. Germline V CDR1 and CDR2: MRHNA, SNTAGT. J was trimmed by 1 base and V by 4 bases; bases with no gene match: 0. The CDR3 has 15 residues. CDR3 coding DNA: TGTGCCAGCAGTGGGACTAGCGGGGGCACAGATACGCAGTATTTT. This sequence encodes CASSGTSGGTDTQYF.

V and J are TRBV4-1 and TRBJ2-7, with D perhaps TRBD2 (5 bases). Germline CDR1 is MGHRA and CDR2 is YSYEKL. Trimming shortened V by 1 base and J by 2 bases, and 12 bases separated the two germline ends. The CDR3 has 15 residues. The CDR3 reads CASSQGSLAAYEQYF. CDR3 in DNA: TGCGCCAGCAGCCAAGGTAGCCTAGCCGCCTACGAGCAGTACTTC.

The genes are TRBV28 and TRBJ1-2; unclear D gene. Trimming removed 2 bases from V and 6 bases from J, with 25 bases in between. Per germline, CDR1 MDHEN and CDR2 SYDVKM. CDR3 length: 18 amino acids. CDR3 in DNA: TGTGCCAGCAGTTTAATTCTGGCACTGGCCCCGCGACTACATGGCTACACCTTC. Encoded protein: CASSLILALAPRLHGYTF.

The chain combines TRBV5-4 with TRBJ2-3, with 9 nucleotides matching TRBD1. The CDR3 loop spans 16 amino acids. The ends lost 4 bases at V and 0 bases at J; junction bases unmatched: 6. Germline V CDR1 and CDR2: SGHNT, YYREEE (reference sequence). The CDR3 bases are TGTGCCAGCAGCCGCGACGGACAGGGGAGCACAGATACGCAGTATTTT. Translating it yields CASSRDGQGSTDTQYF.

The rearrangement uses TRBV19 and TRBJ1-6, with 8 bases aligning to TRBD1. The ends lost 6 bases at V and 7 bases at J; junction bases unmatched: 11. Germline CDR1 reads LNHDA; CDR2 reads SQIVND (reference sequence). The length of the CDR3 is 16 residues. The CDR3 here is CASSVTGGIRNSPLHF. The CDR3 DNA sequence: TGTGCCAGTAGCGTCACAGGGGGGATCCGGAATTCACCCCTCCACTTT.

V and J are TRBV27 and TRBJ1-1, with 8 bases identical to TRBD1. With V trimmed by 2 bases and J by 1 base, 6 bases remained unmatched. The germline CDR1 and CDR2 sequences are MNHEY and SMNVEV (reference sequence). The length of the CDR3 is 16 residues. CDR3 nucleotide sequence: TGTGCCAGCAGTTTAGGTAGGACAGGGAGGAACACTGAAGCTTTCTTT. Translation gives CASSLGRTGRNTEAFF.

The chain employs TRBV19 and TRBJ1-1, with a possible D match to TRBD1 (6 bases). The CDR3 sequence is 14 residues long. Trimming removed 6 bases at V and 0 bases at J, with 11 bases between. The V gene's germline CDR1 is LNHDA and CDR2 SQIVND (reference sequence). The CDR3 is CASSPTGMNTEAFF. CDR3 sequence (DNA): TGTGCCAGTAGCCCAACAGGGATGAACACTGAAGCTTTCTTT.

For the CDR3, the DNA is TGTGCCAGTAGCTTCGCTTGGGGGGGACACGAGCAGTACTTC. As protein: CASSFAWGGHEQYF. V is TRBV19 and J is TRBJ2-7; 7 bases fit TRBD2. This CDR3 contains 14 residues. The germline CDR1 and CDR2 sequences are LNHDA and SQIVND (reference sequence). Germline trimming cut 6 bases from V and 5 bases from J; bases unmatched to any gene: 10.

The chain links TRBV6-5 to TRBJ1-5; 8 bases are shared with TRBD1. Germline loops: CDR1 MNHEY, CDR2 SVGAGI. The CDR3 length is 14 residues. V was clipped by 2 bases and J by 8 bases; unmatched bases: 5. As DNA, the CDR3 is TGTGCCAGCAGTTACAGGACAGGGAGCAAGCCCCAGCATTTT. Residues: CASSYRTGSKPQHF.

The CDR3 sequence is CASSYRDRGRIGYTF. The CDR3 region has the DNA TGTGCCAGCAGCTACCGGGACAGGGGGCGGATTGGCTACACCTTC. The chain links TRBV5-7 to TRBJ1-2; TRBD1 agrees at 12 bases. TRBV5-7 is known as an ORF, though its function is uncertain. V shed 3 bases and J 7 bases; nucleotides not matched to a gene: 7. The CDR3 totals 15 residues.

The V call is TRBV9, the J call TRBJ2-7; 7 positions match TRBD2. This CDR3 has 13 amino acids. In germline, CDR1 is SGDLS, CDR2 YYNGEE. With 0 bases clipped from V and 7 bases from J, the junction kept 4 bases outside the gene matches. Here the CDR3 reads CASSVGGSSEQYF. CDR3 sequence (DNA): TGTGCCAGCAGCGTAGGCGGGAGCAGTGAGCAGTACTTC. The full variable domain, completed using reference TRBV9 and TRBJ2-7, is DSGVTQTPKHLITATGQRVTLRCSPRSGDLSVYWYQQSLDQGLQFLIQYYNGEERAKGNILERFSAQQFPDLHSELNLSSLELGDSALYFCASSVGGSSEQYFGPGTRLTVT.

This sequence joins TRBV4-1 and TRBJ1-4, with 8 bases lining up with TRBD1. The CDR3 runs 16 residues. The germline V gene encodes CDR1 MGHRA and CDR2 YSYEKL. J gave up 8 bases and V 2 bases, and 10 bases lay outside the gene matches. The CDR3: CASSQFSGGFNEKLFF. Here the CDR3 DNA reads TGCGCCAGCAGCCAATTCTCAGGGGGCTTTAACGAAAAACTGTTTTTT.

This clone was observed once. V is TRBV2 and J is TRBJ2-5; possibly TRBD2 for D (7 bases). V lost 3 bases to trimming and J lost 5 bases, with 16 bases between them. CDR3 size: 15 residues. Germline V lookup: CDR1 SNHLY, CDR2 FYNNEI. In DNA, the CDR3 is TGTGCCAGCAGTGACTGGGGGGGGCAAGGGGAGACCCAGTACTTC. This translates into CASSDWGGQGETQYF.

The rearrangement uses TRBV11-3 and TRBJ1-6; D remains unclear. Trimming took off 1 base at V and 9 bases at J, with 10 bases between the two ends. Germline loops: CDR1 SGHNT, CDR2 YENEEA. This CDR3 spans 14 amino acids. The CDR3 loop is CASSLAHRGSPLHF. In DNA form, the CDR3 reads TGTGCCAGCAGCTTAGCCCACCGGGGTTCACCCCTCCACTTT.

About this clone itself: The sample holds other DNA sequences that translate to the same CDR3. V usage is TRBV4-2 and J usage is TRBJ1-1, with D unclear. This CDR3 has 16 amino acids. From germline, CDR1 is LGHNA and CDR2 YNFKEQ. The V gene lost 0 bases and the J gene lost 3 bases, with 14 bases spanning the gap. In DNA form, the CDR3 reads TGTGCCAGCAGCCAAGATCGGAGAGGGTTAGACACTGAAGCTTTCTTT. It is translated as CASSQDRRGLDTEAFF.

The gene calls are TRBV10-2 and TRBJ1-1; D may be TRBD1 (6 bases). The germline V gene has CDR1 WSHSY and CDR2 SAAADI. This CDR3 is built from 15 residues. V was trimmed by 6 bases and J by 4 bases, leaving 18 bases between them. CDR3 loop: CASRNMGAAGTEAFF. The CDR3 nucleotides are TGCGCCAGCAGGAATATGGGGGCCGCGGGCACTGAAGCTTTCTTT.

About this clone: Relative to the germline gene, one junction end is altered; a read error may explain this. The V gene is TRBV28, the J gene TRBJ2-7; D is undetermined. The germline CDR1 and CDR2 sequences are MDHEN and SYDVKM. The CDR3 runs 12 residues. The CDR3 loop is CASSFGSSEQYF. CDR3 nucleotide sequence: TGTGCCAGCAGTTTCGGGTCCTCCGAGCAGTACTTC. The variable domain in full, completed from reference TRBV28 and TRBJ2-7, reads DVKVTQSSRYLVKRTGEKVFLECVQDMDHENMFWYRQDPGLGLRLIYFSYDVKMKEKGDIPEGYSVSREKKERFSLILESASTNQTSMYLCASSFGSSEQYFGPGTRLTVT.

The rearrangement uses TRBV19 and TRBJ1-2, with a tentative D call TRBD1 (6 bases). CDR3 length equals 17 residues. V was cut by 6 bases and J by 2 bases, with 22 bases left in between. The V gene's germline CDR1 is LNHDA and CDR2 SQIVND (reference sequence). Here the CDR3 reads CASSRITGTWKNYGYTF. In DNA form, the CDR3 reads TGTGCCAGTAGCCGGATAACCGGGACATGGAAGAACTATGGCTACACCTTC.

This chain joins TRBV18 and TRBJ2-3; 12 positions agree with TRBD2. The trim removed 0 bases at V and 0 bases at J, leaving 4 bases unmatched. The CDR3 totals 18 residues. Looked up from germline, CDR1 is KGHSH and CDR2 is LQKENI. DNA for the CDR3: TGTGCCAGCTCACCACCGGGTCTAGCGGGGGGGAGCACAGATACGCAGTATTTT. Its protein product is CASSPPGLAGGSTDTQYF.

The gene calls are TRBV27 and TRBJ1-1; D may be TRBD1 (6 bases). The CDR3 has 13 amino acids. V gave up 2 bases and J gave up 4 bases, with 8 bases separating them. Germline V gives CDR1 MNHEY, CDR2 SMNVEV (reference sequence). CDR3 loop: CASSLIRGTEAFF. In nucleotides, the CDR3 is TGTGCCAGCAGTTTAATCAGGGGCACTGAAGCTTTCTTT.

This clone was counted between two and nine times. The chain combines TRBV9 with TRBJ2-1; 11 nucleotides line up with TRBD2. CDR1 is SGDLS and CDR2 is YYNGEE in the germline V gene. The junction had 2 bases not matched to a gene; V was cut back by 3 bases and J by 0 bases. This CDR3 region has 16 residues. CDR3 DNA: TGTGCCAGCAGCGCCACTAGCGGGAGCTCCTACAATGAGCAGTTCTTC. Translated: CASSATSGSSYNEQFF.

This rearrangement joins TRBV30 to TRBJ1-5, with D possibly being TRBD1 (6 bases). The CDR3 totals 13 residues. V dropped 3 bases and J dropped 7 bases, with 13 bases sitting between them. Germline loops: CDR1 GTSNPN, CDR2 SVGIG (reference sequence). The CDR3 loop is CAWSLQGYQPQHF. For the CDR3, the DNA is TGTGCCTGGAGCCTCCAGGGGTACCAGCCCCAGCATTTT.

J is TRBJ2-5 and V is TRBV7-2; 9 bases match TRBD2. The CDR3 length is 14 residues. V was clipped by 1 base and J by 3 bases; unmatched bases: 0. Germline V gene sequence: CDR1 SGHTA, CDR2 FQGNSA. The CDR3 region has the DNA TGTGCCAGCAGCTTAGTAGCGGGAGAAGAGACCCAGTACTTC. It is translated as CASSLVAGEETQYF.

V gene TRBV6-5 combines with J gene TRBJ2-3; D is perhaps TRBD2 (5 bases). The V end was cut by 6 bases, the J end by 3 bases, with 10 bases between. Germline V gives CDR1 MNHEY, CDR2 SVGAGI. The CDR3 spans 13 residues. CDR3 sequence reads: CASRSVATDTQYF. In nucleotides, the CDR3 is TGTGCCAGCAGGAGTGTAGCGACAGATACGCAGTATTTT.

The chain couples TRBV5-1 to TRBJ2-2, with 9 nucleotides matching TRBD1. Germline CDR1 is SGHRS and CDR2 is YFSETQ. CDR3 size: 15 residues. The V segment lost 2 bases and the J segment 6 bases; nucleotides outside the gene matches: 5. The CDR3 DNA reads TGCGCCAGCAGCTTCCTTGGACAGGGGTCCGGGGAGCTGTTTTTT. Its protein is CASSFLGQGSGELFF. The whole variable domain, filled in from reference TRBV5-1 and TRBJ2-2, reads KAGVTQTPRYLIKTRGQQVTLSCSPISGHRSVSWYQQTPGQGLQFLFEYFSETQRNKGNFPGRFSGRQFSNSRSEMNVSTLELGDSALYLCASSFLGQGSGELFFGEGSRLTVL.

The chain couples TRBV9 to TRBJ1-2; TRBD1 matches at 7 bases. Germline loops: CDR1 SGDLS, CDR2 YYNGEE. The length of the CDR3 is 15 residues. Trimming took 0 bases from V and 8 from J; bases not matched to a gene: 10. The CDR3 protein is CASSVATGVSSGYTF. CDR3 in DNA: TGTGCCAGCAGCGTAGCTACAGGGGTTAGCTCAGGCTACACCTTC.

The rearrangement links TRBV5-4 to TRBJ2-5; TRBD1 is a possible D gene (5 bases). Germline V lookup: CDR1 SGHNT, CDR2 YYREEE (reference sequence). Deletions cut 4 bases from V and 1 base from J, with 14 bases between. The CDR3 sequence is 15 residues long. DNA for the CDR3: TGTGCCAGCAGCGCAGGAGACAGTTTCCAAGAGACCCAGTACTTC. It specifies CASSAGDSFQETQYF.

The DNA for the CDR3 is TGTGCCACTGTGGGGGGGAACTATGGCTACACCTTC. Protein product: CATVGGNYGYTF. The V and J genes are TRBV6-6 and TRBJ1-2; the D gene is possibly TRBD1 (5 bases). Germline V gene data show CDR1 as MNHNY and CDR2 as SVGAGI (reference sequence). The CDR3 is made up of 12 amino acids. Trimming took 10 bases from V and 2 from J, leaving 11 bases between them.